This T cell receptor beta chain comes out of a study of OX40 agonist ivuxolimab in advanced cancers. On the study more broadly: Past anti-PD-1, anti-PD-L1 or anti-CTLA-4 therapy was accepted, and 40% to 45% had received some. Overall study results and limits: Partial responders receiving 0.1-3.0 mg/kg showed among the lowest clonal expansion.

This clone was seen once. Its antigen is still unknown. With 5 bases clipped from V and 10 bases from J, the junction kept 4 bases outside the gene matches. This CDR3 comprises 12 residues. Germline V gene data show CDR1 as SGHNT and CDR2 as YYREEE (reference sequence). TCRdb keeps only in-frame clones here, not all; method: immunoSEQ multiplex PCR. The data contain 30,000 to 40,000 clones, roughly 80% of them singletons. Material: CD4+ or CD8+ T cells sorted from blood, obtained in a trial of the OX40 agonist ivuxolimab. This receptor was identified in an adult with an advanced solid tumor such as melanoma, head and neck, liver or kidney cancer. The J gene is TRBJ2-1, the V gene TRBV5-4; 9 bases are a match to TRBD2. The CDR3 protein is CASSWTSEEQFF. Written as DNA, the CDR3 is TGTGCCAGCAGTTGGACTAGCGAGGAGCAGTTCTTC.